This T cell receptor beta chain comes out of a study of CD8 T cells in ankylosing spondylitis. With 4 bases clipped from V and 5 bases from J, the junction kept 9 bases outside the gene matches. Germline V gives CDR1 SGHNT, CDR2 YENEEA. This CDR3 spans 16 amino acids. This clonotype showed up many times. MiXCR was run by TCRdb on the 5' RACE reads, yielding one entry per CDR3 protein. The data show about 240,000 distinct CDR3 sequences, with 7.5% to 9% seen just once and over 6.5% held by the top ten. This sequence was found in a male donor with ankylosing spondylitis or in good health (not recorded which). The sequencing input was blood, either unsorted or a sorted T cell fraction (not recorded which). The genes are TRBV11-3 and TRBJ2-1, with 9 bases aligning to TRBD2. The CDR3 coding sequence is TGTGCCAGCAGCTCCAAGCGGGAGGTATCCAACAATGAGCAGTTCTTC. As protein: CASSSKREVSNNEQFF.